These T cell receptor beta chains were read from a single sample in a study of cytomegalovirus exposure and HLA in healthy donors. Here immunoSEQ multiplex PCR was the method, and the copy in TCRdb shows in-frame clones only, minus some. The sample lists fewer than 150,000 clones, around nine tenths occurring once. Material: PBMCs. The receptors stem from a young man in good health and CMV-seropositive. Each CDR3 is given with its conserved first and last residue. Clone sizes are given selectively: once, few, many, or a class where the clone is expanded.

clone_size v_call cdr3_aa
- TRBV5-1 CASSLGSREAEAFF
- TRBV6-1 CASSSHGTTYYEQYF
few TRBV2 CASSLPRTGDDEKLFF
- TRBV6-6 CASRLDRQTPGYGYTF
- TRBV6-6 CASSLAGQGTQYF
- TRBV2 CASIQGARDTQYF
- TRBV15 CATSRDPLRGTNEKLFF
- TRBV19 CASSESSGTANGYTF
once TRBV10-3 CAIKASGSNEQFF
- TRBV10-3 CAISGGVRNQPQHF
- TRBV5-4 CASSWQGGAYGYTF
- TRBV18 CASSPPSQASNQPQHF
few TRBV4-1 CASSQAPRARYEQYF
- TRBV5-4 CASSSGGDRGSPLHF
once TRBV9 CASSGPDRGVYEQYF
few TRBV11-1 CASSSTVNGYTF
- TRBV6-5 CASSYSSGSIETQYF
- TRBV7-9 CASSPAGGTNQPQHF
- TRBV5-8 CASSPWGTSKFEQYF
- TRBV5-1 CASSLGAAGVMNTEAFF